The 27 T cell receptor beta chains below come from one sample, sequenced in a study of Ad26.COV2.S vaccination and SARS-CoV-2 variants. Data came from immunoSEQ multiplex PCR; TCRdb stores just in-frame clones and leaves some out. The table has about 350,000 clones, 80% to 90% seen once. Indicated treatment: roughly 19 received Ad26.COV2.S at low or high dose, single or two shots; 5 received placebo; per-sample allocation not given. Day 63 following the first vaccine or placebo injection was when the samples were taken. Here the sequenced sample was peripheral blood, taken in a trial of Ad26.COV2.S vaccine versus placebo. The source of these receptors is a person between 18 and 60 years old who received the Ad26.COV2.S COVID-19 vaccine or a placebo.

This clone was observed a few times. This chain links TRBV2 with TRBJ1-5; tentatively, D is TRBD1 (6 bases). The CDR3 is 18 residues long. V shed 0 bases and J shed 3 bases, with 18 bases lying between them. From germline, CDR1 is SNHLY and CDR2 FYNNEI. CDR3 region: CASSEALYRATTNQPQHF. The CDR3 bases are TGTGCCAGCAGTGAAGCGTTATACAGGGCGACAACCAATCAGCCCCAGCATTTT.

This clone appeared once. Other DNA sequences in this specimen translate into the identical CDR3. The V and J genes are TRBV5-6 and TRBJ2-7, with TRBD1 matching 7 bases. V trimming: 0 bases; J trimming: 3 bases; junction bases outside the gene matches: 3. The germline CDR1 and CDR2 sequences are SGHDT and YYEEEE. This CDR3 comprises 14 residues. Here the CDR3 DNA reads TGTGCCAGCAGCTTGGGACAGGGTAACTACGAGCAGTACTTC. Translation gives CASSLGQGNYEQYF.

This sequence joins TRBV28 and TRBJ1-6; D gene uncertain. The V end lost 4 bases, the J end lost 10 bases, and 11 bases lay between the germline ends. The CDR3 covers 13 residues. CDR1 and CDR2 from the germline V gene are MDHEN and SYDVKM. This chain's CDR3 is CASSSPGSSPLHF. For the CDR3, the DNA is TGTGCCAGCAGTTCTCCGGGGAGCTCACCCCTCCACTTT.

This chain joins TRBV6-1 and TRBJ2-5; tentative D call: TRBD2 (7 bases). Germline V CDR1 and CDR2: MNHNS, SASEGT. V lost 1 base and J 4 bases, leaving 13 bases between the germline ends. This CDR3 has 15 amino acids. In DNA form, the CDR3 reads TGTGCCAGCAGTGAAGAGGGGGGGGCCTTAGAGACCCAGTACTTC. Its translation is CASSEEGGALETQYF.

V is TRBV20-1 and J is TRBJ1-6; a weak D match, TRBD1 (5 bases). The V gene's germline CDR1 is DFQATT and CDR2 SNEGSKA (reference sequence). This CDR3 has 15 residues. V lost 3 bases, J lost 7 bases, and 16 bases lay in between. The CDR3 sequence: CSASSQALRNSPLHF. Here the CDR3 DNA reads TGCAGTGCTAGTTCACAGGCCCTCCGAAATTCACCCCTCCACTTT.

The chain is built from TRBV7-6 and TRBJ2-5; D is tentatively TRBD1 or TRBD2 (6 bases each). Germline CDR1 SGHVS, CDR2 FNYEAQ. This CDR3 contains 16 residues. Trimming left V 1 base short and J 4 bases short, with 16 bases between. CDR3 bases: TGTGCCAGCAGCTTAGGGGCCGAGGGGGGTACAGAGACCCAGTACTTC. Encoded protein: CASSLGAEGGTETQYF.

A note on this clone: At the DNA level, this CDR3 is encoded by other sequences in the same sample as well. The chain joins TRBV9 to TRBJ2-2, with 9 bases fitting TRBD2. The CDR3 consists of 16 residues. V trimming: 0 bases; J trimming: 4 bases; junction bases outside the gene matches: 4. Germline V CDR1 and CDR2: SGDLS, YYNGEE. The CDR3 is CASSVEGGRGTGELFF. As DNA, the CDR3 is TGTGCCAGCAGCGTAGAGGGCGGGAGGGGCACCGGGGAGCTGTTTTTT.

This clone was recorded only once. The chain links TRBV28 to TRBJ2-7, with TRBD1 identical over 7 bases. Germline values: CDR1 MDHEN, CDR2 SYDVKM. The CDR3 covers 14 residues. With 3 bases clipped from V and 6 bases from J, the junction kept 8 bases outside the gene matches. The CDR3 loop is CASSFGRGNGEQYF. The CDR3 nucleotides read TGTGCCAGCAGTTTTGGCAGGGGGAATGGCGAGCAGTACTTC.

The chain is built from TRBV9 and TRBJ2-7; 12 positions match TRBD2. Germline CDR1 reads SGDLS; CDR2 reads YYNGEE. The CDR3 contains 16 residues. V lost 4 bases to trimming and J lost 4 bases; unmatched junction nucleotides: 9. The CDR3 here is CASSSGTGLAGYEQYF. The CDR3 DNA is TGTGCCAGCAGCAGTGGAACCGGACTAGCGGGATACGAGCAGTACTTC.

The J gene is TRBJ2-7, the V gene TRBV19; either TRBD1 or TRBD2 may supply D (5 bases each). The V and J ends lost 3 bases and 3 bases respectively, with 15 bases between them. Per germline, CDR1 LNHDA and CDR2 SQIVND (reference sequence). CDR3 length: 15 residues. The CDR3 is CASSIRPGPNYEQYF. CDR3 in DNA: TGTGCCAGTAGTATCCGTCCGGGACCAAACTACGAGCAGTACTTC.

The chain recombines TRBV12-3 or TRBV12-4 with TRBJ2-7; 10 nucleotides line up with TRBD1. The CDR3 has 13 amino acids. Trimming took 8 bases from V and 7 from J; bases not matched to a gene: 8. The CDR3 here is CASGQGDGWEQYF. As DNA, the CDR3 is TGTGCCAGCGGACAGGGGGACGGTTGGGAGCAGTACTTC.

This clone was recorded a few times. The chain has TRBV13 and TRBJ2-4; D may be TRBD1 (5 bases). V lost 1 base, J lost 0 bases, and 13 bases lay in between. CDR3 length equals 17 residues. The V gene's germline CDR1 is PRHDT and CDR2 FYEKMQ (reference sequence). DNA of the CDR3: TGTGCCAGCAGCTTAGCTCCAGGGCGAAGAGCCAAAAACATTCAGTACTTC. It specifies CASSLAPGRRAKNIQYF.

The V gene is TRBV11-1, the J gene TRBJ2-7; TRBD1 is a possible D gene (6 bases). The CDR3 length is 16 residues. Trimming removed 7 bases from V and 6 bases from J, with 25 bases in between. Germline V gene data show CDR1 as SGHAT and CDR2 as FQDESV (reference sequence). The CDR3 coding sequence is TGTGCCAGCACCCGAAGGCACAGGGAAACTCGAGGCGAGCAGTACTTC. Translated, it gives CASTRRHRETRGEQYF.

The chain uses TRBV4-1 and TRBJ1-5, with unresolved D. This CDR3 is built from 13 residues. V was cut by 4 bases and J by 6 bases, with 10 bases left in between. CDR1 MGHRA and CDR2 YSYEKL come from the germline V gene. The CDR3 is CASSLYLSQPQHF. The CDR3 DNA is TGCGCCAGCAGCCTCTACTTATCTCAGCCCCAGCATTTT.

The chain links TRBV3-1 (or the pseudogene TRBV3-2) to TRBJ1-1; D ambiguous. Germline V gives CDR1 LGHDT, CDR2 YNNKEL (reference sequence). Trimming removed 6 bases from V and 10 bases from J, with 18 bases in between. The CDR3 runs to 13 residues. CDR3 nucleotides: TGTGCCAGCAGGGCAGGCCCCGGGGAGGTAGCTTTCTTT. Translation gives CASRAGPGEVAFF.

This sequence joins TRBV2 and TRBJ2-1; TRBD1 matches 7 bases. CDR1 SNHLY and CDR2 FYNNEI come from the germline V gene. V lost 6 bases to trimming and J lost 6 bases; unmatched junction nucleotides: 8. This CDR3 has 14 residues. The CDR3 bases are TGTGCCAGCAGCACCGGGACAGTGGGCAATGAGCAGTTCTTC. Translated: CASSTGTVGNEQFF. Based on the CDR3 plus reference TRBV2 and TRBJ2-1, the full variable domain is EPEVTQTPSHQVTQMGQEVILRCVPISNHLYFYWYRQILGQKVEFLVSFYNNEISEKSEIFDDQFSVERPDGSNFTLKIRSTKLEDSAMYFCASSTGTVGNEQFFGPGTRLTVL.

This clone came up once. The J gene is TRBJ2-1, the V gene TRBV3-1 (or the pseudogene TRBV3-2); possible D gene TRBD1, 5 bases. Germline V gene data show CDR1 as LGHDT and CDR2 as YNNKEL (reference sequence). V gave up 7 bases and J gave up 0 bases, with 16 bases separating them. The CDR3 loop spans 16 amino acids. CDR3 protein: CASTAVGALSYNEQFF. The DNA for the CDR3 is TGTGCCAGCACCGCCGTAGGGGCCCTCTCCTACAATGAGCAGTTCTTC.

The chain combines TRBV19 with TRBJ2-2, with 10 bases aligning to TRBD2. Germline V gene lookup returns CDR1 LNHDA and CDR2 SQIVND (reference sequence). J was trimmed by 7 bases and V by 8 bases; bases with no gene match: 16. This CDR3 contains 17 residues. The CDR3 DNA follows: TGTGCCAGTTCCAAGGGGCTAGCGGGAGTGACGGTCGGGGAGCTGTTTTTT. The encoded protein is CASSKGLAGVTVGELFF.

The V gene is TRBV3-1 (or the pseudogene TRBV3-2), the J gene TRBJ1-6; TRBD1 matches 7 bases. Germline V CDR1 and CDR2: LGHDT, YNNKEL (reference sequence). V dropped 3 bases and J dropped 5; count of bases not matched to a gene: 13. The CDR3 covers 18 residues. CDR3 protein: CASSQDWTGQQNNSPLHF. The CDR3 DNA follows: TGTGCCAGCAGCCAGGATTGGACGGGACAGCAAAATAATTCACCCCTCCACTTT.

This chain links TRBV7-8 with TRBJ2-3, with D perhaps matching TRBD1 or TRBD2 (5 bases each). The CDR3 has 14 amino acids. V gave up 7 bases and J gave up 2 bases, with 13 bases separating them. Germline values: CDR1 SGHVS, CDR2 FQNEAQ. CDR3 DNA sequence: TGTGCCAGCACCTCGGGGCTGGTCACAGATACGCAGTATTTT. Protein: CASTSGLVTDTQYF.

The chain has TRBV19 and TRBJ2-7; 9 bases are a match to TRBD1. Germline-derived CDR1 and CDR2 are LNHDA and SQIVND (reference sequence). This CDR3 has 14 amino acids. The ends lost 5 bases at V and 4 bases at J; junction bases unmatched: 6. CDR3 DNA: TGTGCCAGTAGTCGTACAGGGGGCTTTTACGAGCAGTACTTC. This encodes CASSRTGGFYEQYF.

The chain employs TRBV5-6 and TRBJ1-2, with D perhaps matching TRBD1 (5 bases). The CDR3 runs to 15 residues. Trimming left V 4 bases short and J 7 bases short, with 20 bases between. The germline CDR1 and CDR2 sequences are SGHDT and YYEEEE. The CDR3 region has the DNA TGTGCCAGCAGCCCCGGGACTGAGGCAGGTAGTGGCTACACCTTC. Encoded protein: CASSPGTEAGSGYTF.

The genes are TRBV24-1 and TRBJ2-1; 9 positions agree with TRBD2. The germline V gene has CDR1 KGHDR and CDR2 SFDVKD. The V and J ends lost 4 bases and 8 bases, in that order; junction bases with no gene match: 11. The length of the CDR3 is 16 residues. In DNA form, the CDR3 reads TGTGCCACCAGTGACCGAGGGGCGGGGGGGCGGGATGAGCAGTTCTTC. Its protein product is CATSDRGAGGRDEQFF.

CDR3: CASSHSGENSPLHF. The CDR3 nucleotides are TGTGCCAGCAGCCATTCGGGGGAGAATTCACCCCTCCACTTT. The chain is built from TRBV3-1 (or the pseudogene TRBV3-2) and TRBJ1-6; tentative D call: TRBD1 (5 bases). CDR1 is LGHDT and CDR2 is YNNKEL in the germline V gene (reference sequence). The CDR3 has 14 amino acids. V was clipped by 3 bases and J by 7 bases, with 10 bases between them.

This chain joins TRBV28 and TRBJ2-3, with no clear D. The CDR3 runs to 14 residues. The germline CDR1 and CDR2 sequences are MDHEN and SYDVKM. V was trimmed by 4 bases and J by 2 bases, leaving 10 bases between them. CDR3 in DNA: TGTGCCAGCAGTTACAAGTGGGCCACAGATACGCAGTATTTT. It codes for CASSYKWATDTQYF.

The rearrangement links TRBV24-1 to TRBJ2-2; 8 nucleotides line up with TRBD2. The V segment lost 4 bases and the J segment 2 bases; nucleotides outside the gene matches: 8. There are 17 residues in the CDR3. Germline CDR1 reads KGHDR; CDR2 reads SFDVKD. The CDR3 DNA reads as TGTGCCACCAGTGACCGAGTCGGGAGGGCCAACACCGGGGAGCTGTTTTTT. This gives the protein CATSDRVGRANTGELFF.

The chain uses TRBV3-1 (or the pseudogene TRBV3-2) and TRBJ2-2; the D gene is possibly TRBD1 (5 bases). In germline, CDR1 is LGHDT, CDR2 YNNKEL (reference sequence). The CDR3 runs to 16 residues. Trimming removed 6 bases from V and 3 bases from J, with 17 bases in between. The CDR3 region is CASSPMQGFDTGELFF. The DNA for the CDR3 is TGTGCCAGCAGTCCTATGCAGGGATTCGACACCGGGGAGCTGTTTTTT.